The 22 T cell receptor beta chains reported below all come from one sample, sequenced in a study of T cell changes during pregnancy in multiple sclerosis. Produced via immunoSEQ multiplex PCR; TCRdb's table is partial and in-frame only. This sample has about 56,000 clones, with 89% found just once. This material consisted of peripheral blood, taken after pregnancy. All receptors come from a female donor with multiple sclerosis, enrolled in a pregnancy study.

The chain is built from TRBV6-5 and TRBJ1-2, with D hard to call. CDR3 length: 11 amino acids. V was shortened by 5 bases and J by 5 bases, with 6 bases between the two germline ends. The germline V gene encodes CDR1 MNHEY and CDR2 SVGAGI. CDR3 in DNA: TGTGCCAGCAGTAACAGATATGGCTACACCTTC. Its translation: CASSNRYGYTF.

CDR3 in amino acids: CASSLGQGIGTQYF. Written as DNA, the CDR3 is TGTGCCAGCAGTTTGGGGCAGGGTATCGGTACGCAGTATTTT. V usage is TRBV27 and J usage is TRBJ2-3; D may be TRBD1 (5 bases). Between the trimmed V and J ends, which lost 3 bases and 8 bases, there was a span of 15 bases. This CDR3 has 14 amino acids. Germline assignment: CDR1 MNHEY and CDR2 SMNVEV (reference sequence).

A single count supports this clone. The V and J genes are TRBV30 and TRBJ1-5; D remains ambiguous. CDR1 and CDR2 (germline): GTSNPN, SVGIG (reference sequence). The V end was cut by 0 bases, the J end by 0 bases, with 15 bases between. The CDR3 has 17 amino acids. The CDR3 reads CAWSVMVGQYSNQPQHF. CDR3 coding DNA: TGTGCCTGGAGTGTAATGGTTGGTCAGTATAGCAATCAGCCCCAGCATTTT. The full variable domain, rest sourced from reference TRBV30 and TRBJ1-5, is SQTIHQWPATLVQPVGSPLSLECTVEGTSNPNLYWYRQAAGRGLQLLFYSVGIGQISSEVPQNLSASRPQDRQFILSSKKLLLSDSGFYLCAWSVMVGQYSNQPQHFGDGTRLSIL.

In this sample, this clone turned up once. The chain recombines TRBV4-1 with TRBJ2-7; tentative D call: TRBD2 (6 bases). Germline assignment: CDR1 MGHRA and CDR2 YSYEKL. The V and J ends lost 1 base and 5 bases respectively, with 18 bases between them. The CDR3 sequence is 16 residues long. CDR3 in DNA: TGCGCCAGCAGCCAAGTGGATATCAGAGGCGGGGACGAGCAGTACTTC. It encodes CASSQVDIRGGDEQYF.

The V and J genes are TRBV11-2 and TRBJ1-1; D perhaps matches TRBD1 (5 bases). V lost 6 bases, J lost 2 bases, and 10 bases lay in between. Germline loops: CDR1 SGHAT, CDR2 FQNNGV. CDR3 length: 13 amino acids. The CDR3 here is CASRAGANTEAFF. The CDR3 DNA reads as TGTGCCAGCAGAGCTGGGGCTAACACTGAAGCTTTCTTT.

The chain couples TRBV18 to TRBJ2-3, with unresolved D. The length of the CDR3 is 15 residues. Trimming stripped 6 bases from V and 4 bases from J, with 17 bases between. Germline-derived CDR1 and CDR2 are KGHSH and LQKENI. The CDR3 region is CASSPNRSISDTQYF. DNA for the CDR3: TGTGCCAGCTCTCCAAACCGGAGCATTTCAGATACGCAGTATTTT.

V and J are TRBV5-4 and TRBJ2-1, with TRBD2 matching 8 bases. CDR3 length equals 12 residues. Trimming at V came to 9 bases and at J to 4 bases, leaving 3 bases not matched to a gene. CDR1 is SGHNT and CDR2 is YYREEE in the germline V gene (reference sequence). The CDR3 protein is CATKRGYNEQFF. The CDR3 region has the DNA TGTGCCACGAAGCGGGGGTACAATGAGCAGTTCTTC.

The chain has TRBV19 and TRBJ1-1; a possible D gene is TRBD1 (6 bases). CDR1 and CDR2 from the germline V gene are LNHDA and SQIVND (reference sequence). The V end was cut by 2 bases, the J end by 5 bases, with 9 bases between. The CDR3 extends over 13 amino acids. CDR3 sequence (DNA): TGTGCCAGTAGTATATGGGGGCGGACTGAAGCTTTCTTT. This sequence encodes CASSIWGRTEAFF. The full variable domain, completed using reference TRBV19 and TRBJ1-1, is DGGITQSPKYLFRKEGQNVTLSCEQNLNHDAMYWYRQDPGQGLRLIYYSQIVNDFQKGDIAEGYSVSREKKESFPLTVTSAQKNPTAFYLCASSIWGRTEAFFGQGTRLTVV.

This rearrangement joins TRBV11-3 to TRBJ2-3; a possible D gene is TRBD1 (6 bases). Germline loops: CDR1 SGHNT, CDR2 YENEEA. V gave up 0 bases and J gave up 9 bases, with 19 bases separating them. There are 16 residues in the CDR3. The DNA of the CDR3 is TGTGCCAGCAGCTTAGATGGGCCGTTAGGGGGAGCCACGCAGTATTTT. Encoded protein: CASSLDGPLGGATQYF.

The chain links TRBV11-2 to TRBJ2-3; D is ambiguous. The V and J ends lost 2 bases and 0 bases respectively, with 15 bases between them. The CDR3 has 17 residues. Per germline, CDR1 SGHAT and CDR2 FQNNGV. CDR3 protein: CASSLNRHRLSTDTQYF. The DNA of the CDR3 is TGTGCCAGCAGCTTAAACAGACATCGCCTCAGCACAGATACGCAGTATTTT.

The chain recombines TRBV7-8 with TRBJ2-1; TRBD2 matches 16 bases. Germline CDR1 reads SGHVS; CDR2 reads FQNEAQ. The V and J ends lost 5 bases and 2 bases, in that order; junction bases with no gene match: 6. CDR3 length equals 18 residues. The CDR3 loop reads CASSQGLAGGTTYNEQFF. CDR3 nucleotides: TGTGCCAGCAGCCAGGGACTAGCGGGGGGGACGACCTACAATGAGCAGTTCTTC.

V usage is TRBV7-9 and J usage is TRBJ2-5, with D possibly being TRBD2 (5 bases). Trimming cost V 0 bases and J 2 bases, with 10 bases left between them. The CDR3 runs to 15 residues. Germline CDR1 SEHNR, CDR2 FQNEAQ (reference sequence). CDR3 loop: CASSLALWEQETQYF. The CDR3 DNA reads TGTGCCAGCAGCTTAGCGCTCTGGGAGCAAGAGACCCAGTACTTC.

This CDR3 is CASKGAVGYEQYF. The DNA for the CDR3 is TGTGCCAGCAAGGGGGCAGTGGGCTACGAGCAGTACTTC. The gene calls are TRBV27 and TRBJ2-7; TRBD1 matches at 7 bases. The germline gives CDR1 MNHEY, CDR2 SMNVEV (reference sequence). This CDR3 is 13 amino acids long. V gave up 7 bases and J gave up 3 bases; unmatched junction bases: 6.

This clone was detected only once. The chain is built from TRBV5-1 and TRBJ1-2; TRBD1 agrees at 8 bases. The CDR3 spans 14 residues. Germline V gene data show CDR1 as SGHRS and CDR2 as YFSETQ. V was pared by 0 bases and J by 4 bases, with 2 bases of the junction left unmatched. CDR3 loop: CASSLDDRGYGYTF. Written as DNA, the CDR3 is TGCGCCAGCAGCTTGGACGACAGGGGCTATGGCTACACCTTC.

CDR3 amino acids: CASSPRQSAYEQYF. Here the CDR3 DNA reads TGTGCCAGCTCACCCCGACAGTCTGCCTACGAGCAGTACTTC. The V gene is TRBV18, the J gene TRBJ2-7, with D possibly TRBD1 on 5 matching bases. The CDR3 totals 14 residues. V gave up 3 bases and J gave up 2 bases, with 11 bases separating them. Germline V gives CDR1 KGHSH, CDR2 LQKENI.

The CDR3 loop is CASSLGQLVSEAFF. CDR3 nucleotides: TGCGCCAGCAGCCTAGGACAGCTTGTATCTGAAGCTTTCTTT. The genes are TRBV5-1 and TRBJ1-1; tentative D call: TRBD1 (6 bases). This CDR3 region has 14 residues. Germline V gives CDR1 SGHRS, CDR2 YFSETQ. V was pared by 4 bases and J by 6 bases, with 16 bases between.

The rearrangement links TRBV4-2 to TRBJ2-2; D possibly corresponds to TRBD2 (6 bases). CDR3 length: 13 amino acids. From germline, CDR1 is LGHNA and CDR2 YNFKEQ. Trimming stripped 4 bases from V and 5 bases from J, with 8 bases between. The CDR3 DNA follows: TGTGCCAGCAGCCTGACTAGAACCGGGGAGCTGTTTTTT. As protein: CASSLTRTGELFF.

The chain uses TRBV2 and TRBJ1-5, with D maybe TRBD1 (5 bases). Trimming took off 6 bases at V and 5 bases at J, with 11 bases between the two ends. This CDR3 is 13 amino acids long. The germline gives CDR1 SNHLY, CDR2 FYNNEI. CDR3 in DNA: TGTGCCAGCAGGGGGTGGGGGGATCAGCCCCAGCATTTT. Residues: CASRGWGDQPQHF.

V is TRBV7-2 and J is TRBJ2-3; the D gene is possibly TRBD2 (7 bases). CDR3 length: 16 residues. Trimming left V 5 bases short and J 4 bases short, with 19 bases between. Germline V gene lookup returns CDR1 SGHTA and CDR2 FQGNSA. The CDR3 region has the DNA TGTGCCAGCAGCAGGGGGGGGGTCCCCATGGCAGATACGCAGTATTTT. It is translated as CASSRGGVPMADTQYF.

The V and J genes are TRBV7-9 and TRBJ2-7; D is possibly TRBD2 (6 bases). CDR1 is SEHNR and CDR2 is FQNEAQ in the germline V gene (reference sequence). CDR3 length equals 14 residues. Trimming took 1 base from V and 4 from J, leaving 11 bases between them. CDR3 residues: CASSLDARGYEQYF. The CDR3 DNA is TGTGCCAGCAGCTTAGATGCGCGGGGATACGAGCAGTACTTC. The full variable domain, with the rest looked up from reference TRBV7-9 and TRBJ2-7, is DTGVSQNPRHKITKRGQNVTFRCDPISEHNRLYWYRQTLGQGPEFLTYFQNEAQLEKSRLLSDRFSAERPKGSFSTLEIQRTEQGDSAMYLCASSLDARGYEQYFGPGTRLTVT.

The CDR3 region is CASSRTGGLNEQFF. Here the CDR3 DNA reads TGTGCCAGCTCACGGACAGGGGGTCTCAATGAGCAGTTCTTC. The V gene is TRBV18, the J gene TRBJ2-1; 10 bases line up with TRBD1. J lost 6 bases, V lost 4 bases, and 3 bases had no gene match. This CDR3 region has 14 residues. The germline V gene has CDR1 KGHSH and CDR2 LQKENI.

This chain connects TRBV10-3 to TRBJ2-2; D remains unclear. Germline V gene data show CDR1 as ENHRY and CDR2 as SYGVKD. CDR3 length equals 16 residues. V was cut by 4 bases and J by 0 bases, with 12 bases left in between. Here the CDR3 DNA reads TGTGCCATCAGTGCAATCCCGGCGGCGAACACCGGGGAGCTGTTTTTT. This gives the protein CAISAIPAANTGELFF.